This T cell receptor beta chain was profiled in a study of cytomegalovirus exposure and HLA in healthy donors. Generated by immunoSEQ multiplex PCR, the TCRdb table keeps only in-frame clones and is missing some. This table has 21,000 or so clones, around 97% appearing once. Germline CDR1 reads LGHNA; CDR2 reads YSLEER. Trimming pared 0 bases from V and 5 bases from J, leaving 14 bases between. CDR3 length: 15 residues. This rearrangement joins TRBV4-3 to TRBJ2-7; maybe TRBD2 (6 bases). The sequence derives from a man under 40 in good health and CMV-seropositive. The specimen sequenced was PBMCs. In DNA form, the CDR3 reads TGCGCCAGCAGCCAAGATGGGCGTAGGGAGGACGAGCAGTACTTC. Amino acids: CASSQDGRREDEQYF.